The 13 T cell receptor beta chains listed next were all sequenced from one sample in a study of CD8+ T cells in alopecia areata. Treatment specified: oral pan-JAK inhibitor, 5-10 mg twice daily. RNA extraction was followed by reverse transcription into cDNA, which acted as the sequencing template. TCRdb's copy holds only in-frame clones and misses some; the assay was immunoSEQ multiplex PCR. The table has over 150,000 clones, about 55% seen once. The specimen comprised CD8+ T cells sorted from blood, sampled at week 24, from a patient treated with tofacitinib. The receptors were sampled from a human donor with alopecia areata.

The chain links TRBV7-9 to TRBJ2-2; weak D call: TRBD2 (5 bases). This CDR3 spans 15 amino acids. Germline values: CDR1 SEHNR, CDR2 FQNEAQ (reference sequence). With 6 bases removed from V and 1 base from J, the gap between germline ends came to 12 bases. CDR3 nucleotides: TGTGCCAGCAGAGCAGGCGGGTGGAACACCGGGGAGCTGTTTTTT. Protein product: CASRAGGWNTGELFF.

There are a few counts of this clone. The V and J genes are TRBV7-9 and TRBJ2-1; D unresolved. Germline loops: CDR1 SEHNR, CDR2 FQNEAQ (reference sequence). The germline V and J ends were trimmed by 4 bases and 0 bases, with 7 bases remaining between them. This CDR3 contains 14 residues. As DNA, the CDR3 is TGTGCCAGCAGCTACCCAAACTCCTACAATGAGCAGTTCTTC. This translates into CASSYPNSYNEQFF.

V is TRBV7-6 and J is TRBJ2-7; tentative D call: TRBD2 (6 bases). Trimming removed 2 bases at V and 6 bases at J, with 14 bases between. Per the germline V gene, CDR1 is SGHVS and CDR2 is FNYEAQ. This CDR3 region has 14 residues. This CDR3 is CASSLRAGGSEQYF. The CDR3 DNA is TGTGCCAGCAGCTTAAGGGCCGGAGGGTCCGAGCAGTACTTC. Supplemented by reference TRBV7-6 and TRBJ2-7, the full variable domain reads GAGVSQSPRYKVTKRGQDVALRCDPISGHVSLYWYRQALGQGPEFLTYFNYEAQQDKSGLPNDRFSAERPEGSISTLTIQRTEQRDSAMYRCASSLRAGGSEQYFGPGTRLTVT.

This clone has a handful of counts. The chain recombines TRBV5-4 with TRBJ1-2; 10 bases fit TRBD1. From germline, CDR1 is SGHNT and CDR2 YYREEE (reference sequence). The J segment lost 7 bases and the V segment lost 4 bases, leaving 10 bases of the junction unmatched. The CDR3 is 15 amino acids. As DNA, the CDR3 is TGTGCCAGCAGCCTCCCGGGACAGGGGACGAGTGGCTACACCTTC. Translation: CASSLPGQGTSGYTF.

This clone was seen only once. It may be a read error: a sequence one base away is much more abundant. The chain links TRBV7-8 to TRBJ1-1; a possible D gene is TRBD1 (6 bases). Trimming took off 3 bases at V and 0 bases at J, with 8 bases between the two ends. Germline V gene data show CDR1 as SGHVS and CDR2 as FQNEAQ. The CDR3 loop spans 14 amino acids. CDR3 amino acids: CASSFGQLNTEAFF. The CDR3 bases are TGTGCCAGCAGCTTTGGACAGTTGAACACTGAAGCTTTCTTT.

The V and J genes are TRBV15 and TRBJ2-3, with 12 positions matching TRBD2. CDR3 size: 18 residues. With V trimmed by 2 bases and J by 0 bases, 6 bases remained unmatched. Germline V gives CDR1 LNHNV, CDR2 YYDKDF (reference sequence). CDR3 sequence: CATSRLAGGNPSTDTQYF. In DNA, the CDR3 is TGTGCCACCAGCAGACTAGCGGGGGGGAACCCTAGCACAGATACGCAGTATTTT.

J is TRBJ2-2 and V is TRBV7-7; D gene ambiguous. V gave up 6 bases and J gave up 0 bases, with 5 bases separating them. Germline V gene lookup returns CDR1 SSHAT and CDR2 FNYEAQ (reference sequence). The CDR3 is made up of 13 amino acids. The CDR3 loop reads CASSRSNTGELFF. CDR3 DNA sequence: TGTGCCAGCAGTCGCTCGAACACCGGGGAGCTGTTTTTT.

This clone showed up just a few times. V usage is TRBV29-1 and J usage is TRBJ2-1; D call uncertain. This CDR3 comprises 10 residues. Trimming removed 4 bases at V and 5 bases at J, with 3 bases between. The V gene's germline CDR1 is SQVTM and CDR2 ANQGSEA. CDR3 region: CSVVDNEQFF. The CDR3 nucleotides are TGCAGCGTTGTGGACAATGAGCAGTTCTTC.

The chain links TRBV30 to TRBJ1-2; D is perhaps TRBD1 (6 bases). Germline-derived CDR1 and CDR2 are GTSNPN and SVGIG (reference sequence). This CDR3 region has 12 residues. V dropped 3 bases and J dropped 6 bases, with 11 bases sitting between them. CDR3 amino acids: CAWSRGGDGYTF. The CDR3 DNA reads TGTGCCTGGAGCAGGGGAGGGGATGGCTACACCTTC.

Here the CDR3 reads CASSQGAGDNQPQHF. The DNA for the CDR3 is TGCGCCAGCAGCCAGGGGGCCGGGGACAATCAGCCCCAGCATTTT. The chain is built from TRBV4-3 and TRBJ1-5; possibly TRBD1 for D (6 bases). Germline lookup yields CDR1 LGHNA and CDR2 YSLEER. The CDR3 runs to 15 residues. With 3 bases removed from V and 3 bases from J, the gap between germline ends came to 12 bases.

Note on this clone: The junction does not match germline at one end; this may be a read error. The chain couples TRBV4-1 to TRBJ2-7; D may be TRBD2 (5 bases). CDR1 is MGHRA and CDR2 is YSYEKL in the germline V gene. The length of the CDR3 is 13 residues. In DNA form, the CDR3 reads TGCGCCAGCAGCCAAGATGAGAGGGCGGAGCGGTACTTC. Its protein is CASSQDERAERYF.

The chain is built from TRBV30 and TRBJ2-3; 8 bases are shared with TRBD2. This CDR3 comprises 15 residues. Germline values: CDR1 GTSNPN, CDR2 SVGIG (reference sequence). Unmatched junction bases numbered 8, after V lost 6 bases and J lost 0 bases. The CDR3, as DNA: TGTGCCTGCATAGCGGGGCACCCTAGCACAGATACGCAGTATTTT. Translation: CACIAGHPSTDTQYF.

The CDR3 region has the DNA TGCAGTGTTACAACAGCTTTCTTT. Its protein product is CSVTTAFF. The rearrangement links TRBV20-1 to TRBJ1-1; D unclear. The CDR3 sequence is 8 residues long. Between the trimmed V and J ends, which lost 7 bases and 10 bases, there was a span of 7 bases. The germline V gene encodes CDR1 DFQATT and CDR2 SNEGSKA (reference sequence).